Below, one T cell receptor beta chain is given with its context. Its antigen is not known. The same CDR3 also results from other DNA sequences found in this sample. These data belong to a study of shared clonotypes between healthy human individuals. As for the study in general: Plates per donor: three CD4 naive, three CD4 memory, two CD8 naive, one CD8 memory.

The germline gives CDR1 SGHNT, CDR2 YYREEE (reference sequence). Deletions cut 4 bases from V and 3 bases from J, with 5 bases between. There are 12 residues in the CDR3. TCRdb's copy holds only in-frame clones and misses some; the assay was immunoSEQ multiplex PCR. The sample shows approximately 2,200,000 clones, about 93% of them seen only once. Naive CD8 cells lacked CD45RO and underwent positive selection for CCR7, leaving out terminally differentiated effector memory CD45RA+ cells. General study findings and limits: Non-shared clonotypes showed lower generation probabilities than clonotypes common to all four donors.

The rearrangement joins TRBV5-4 to TRBJ1-5; no firm D call. This TCR came from a man aged 18 to 35 in good health. Some clones in this sample may be carry-over from other donors' samples. Sample: naive CD8+ T cells from PBMCs. The CDR3 region is CASSLLNQPQHF. CDR3 DNA sequence: TGTGCCAGCAGCCTACTCAATCAGCCCCAGCATTTT.